This TCR beta chain was sequenced in a study of regulatory T cells in long-lasting Graves disease. Study as a whole: The study enrolled newly diagnosed Graves' patients on antithyroid drugs under 3 months.

The time point was: newly diagnosed GD, antithyroid drugs for less than 3 months. PBMC-extracted RNA yielded the TCR library. According to the study, TCR beta libraries were built with iRepertoire HTBI primers and CDR3-region Arm-PCR. TCRdb ran MiXCR on the multiplex PCR reads and lists one entry per CDR3 protein. This sample has fewer than 350,000 distinct CDR3 sequences; approximately 20% occur once, and the top ten carry 38%. This clonotype was picked up many times. The germline V gene encodes CDR1 SGHNT and CDR2 YYREEE (reference sequence). V was shortened by 4 bases and J by 6 bases, with 8 bases between the two germline ends. This CDR3 contains 12 residues.

Sequencing used peripheral blood mononuclear cells (PBMCs), obtained at new diagnosis, from a patient treated with antithyroid drugs. This chain joins TRBV5-4 and TRBJ2-1, with unresolved D. This sequence was found in a female donor with Graves disease. The CDR3 protein is CASSAPGNEQFF. The DNA of the CDR3 is TGTGCCAGCAGCGCCCCGGGCAATGAGCAGTTCTTC. The whole variable domain, remainder taken from reference TRBV5-4 and TRBJ2-1, is ETGVTQSPTHLIKTRGQQVTLRCSSQSGHNTVSWYQQALGQGPQFIFQYYREEENGRGNFPPRFSGLQFPNYSSELNVNALELDDSALYLCASSAPGNEQFFGPGTRLTVL.